This T cell receptor (beta chain) originates from a study of T-cell memory formation after mild COVID-19. Notes on the study in general: Whereas later expanders leaned CD4+, clones contracting day 15 to 85 showed a balanced CD4/CD8 makeup. SARS-CoV-2 specificity of second-wave clones peaking day 37 was unconfirmed.

TCRdb reanalysed the 5' RACE reads using MiXCR and keeps one entry per CDR3 protein. Of 270,000 or so distinct CDR3 sequences detected, around 17% appear once; the ten largest clones hold 20% to 25%. This clonotype has a handful of counts. Its antigen is unknown. This clonotype was sampled from a man younger than 30 who had mild COVID-19 (a few samples of this study predate the infection). Cell type and time point are not known. Sequencing was carried out using PBMCs or a T cell subset sorted from them (not recorded which).

The CDR3 protein is CASSIVPRDRRKPQHF. The CDR3 DNA reads as TGTGCCAGTAGTATTGTTCCACGGGACAGGAGAAAGCCCCAGCATTTT. The chain recombines TRBV19 with TRBJ1-5; 8 bases are shared with TRBD1. Per germline, CDR1 LNHDA and CDR2 SQIVND (reference sequence). The CDR3 totals 16 residues. The V and J ends lost 3 bases and 8 bases, in that order; junction bases with no gene match: 12.